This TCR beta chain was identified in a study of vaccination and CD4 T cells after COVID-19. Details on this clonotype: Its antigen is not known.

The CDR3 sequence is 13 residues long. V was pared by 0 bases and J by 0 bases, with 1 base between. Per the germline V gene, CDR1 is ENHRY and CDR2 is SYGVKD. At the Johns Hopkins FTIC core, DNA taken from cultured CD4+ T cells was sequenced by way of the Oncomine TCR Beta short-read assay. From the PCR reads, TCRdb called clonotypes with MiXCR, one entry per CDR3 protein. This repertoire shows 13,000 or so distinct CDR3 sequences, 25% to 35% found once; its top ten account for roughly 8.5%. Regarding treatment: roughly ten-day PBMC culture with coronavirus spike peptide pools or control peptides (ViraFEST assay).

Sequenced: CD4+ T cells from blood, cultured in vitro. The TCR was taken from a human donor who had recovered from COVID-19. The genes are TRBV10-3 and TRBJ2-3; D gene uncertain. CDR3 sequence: CAISESSTDTQYF. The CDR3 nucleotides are TGTGCCATCAGTGAGTCTAGCACAGATACGCAGTATTTT.